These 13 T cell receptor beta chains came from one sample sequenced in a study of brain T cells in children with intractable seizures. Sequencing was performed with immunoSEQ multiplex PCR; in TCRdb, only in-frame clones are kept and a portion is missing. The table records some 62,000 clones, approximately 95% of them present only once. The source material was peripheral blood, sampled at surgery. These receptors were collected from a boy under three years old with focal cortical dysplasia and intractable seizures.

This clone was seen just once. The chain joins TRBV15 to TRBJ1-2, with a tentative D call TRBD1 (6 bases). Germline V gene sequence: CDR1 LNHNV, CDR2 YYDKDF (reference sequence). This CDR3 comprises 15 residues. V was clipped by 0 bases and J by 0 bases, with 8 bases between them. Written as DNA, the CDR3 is TGTGCCACCAGCAGAGACAGGGGACCTAACTATGGCTACACCTTC. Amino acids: CATSRDRGPNYGYTF.

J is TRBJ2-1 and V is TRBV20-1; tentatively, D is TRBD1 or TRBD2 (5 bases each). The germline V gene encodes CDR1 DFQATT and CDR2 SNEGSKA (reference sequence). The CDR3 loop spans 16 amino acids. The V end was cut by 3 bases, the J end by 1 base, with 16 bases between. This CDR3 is CSASSPGRRSYNEQFF. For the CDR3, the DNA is TGCAGTGCTAGTTCACCAGGGAGAAGGTCCTACAATGAGCAGTTCTTC.

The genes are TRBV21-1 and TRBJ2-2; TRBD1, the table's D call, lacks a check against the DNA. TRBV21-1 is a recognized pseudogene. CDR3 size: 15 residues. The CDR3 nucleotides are TGTGCCAGCAGCAAGGGGACAGGGAACACCGGGGAGCTGTTTTTT. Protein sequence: CASSKGTGNTGELFF.

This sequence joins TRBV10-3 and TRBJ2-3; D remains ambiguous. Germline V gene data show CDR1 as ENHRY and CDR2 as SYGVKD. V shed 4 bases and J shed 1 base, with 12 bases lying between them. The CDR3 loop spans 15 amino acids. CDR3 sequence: CAISVFRVGTDTQYF. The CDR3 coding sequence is TGTGCCATCAGTGTCTTTAGGGTAGGCACAGATACGCAGTATTTT.

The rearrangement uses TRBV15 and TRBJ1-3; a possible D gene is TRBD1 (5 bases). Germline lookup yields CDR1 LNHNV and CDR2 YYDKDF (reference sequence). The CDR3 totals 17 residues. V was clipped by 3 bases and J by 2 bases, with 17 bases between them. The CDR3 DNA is TGTGCCACCAGCAGCGAAGAAGTCGGGACGGCTGGAAACACCATATATTTT. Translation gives CATSSEEVGTAGNTIYF.

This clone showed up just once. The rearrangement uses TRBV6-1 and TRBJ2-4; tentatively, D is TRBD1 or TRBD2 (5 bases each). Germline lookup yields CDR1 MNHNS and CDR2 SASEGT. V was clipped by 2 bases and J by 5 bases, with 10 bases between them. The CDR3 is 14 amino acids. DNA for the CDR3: TGTGCCAGCAGTGAACCGGGACGACAAAACATTCAGTACTTC. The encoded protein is CASSEPGRQNIQYF.

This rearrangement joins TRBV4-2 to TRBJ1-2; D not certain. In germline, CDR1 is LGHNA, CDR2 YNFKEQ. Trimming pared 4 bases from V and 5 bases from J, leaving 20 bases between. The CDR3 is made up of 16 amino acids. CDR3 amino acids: CASSPPEYPRWYGYTF. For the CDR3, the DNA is TGTGCCAGCAGCCCCCCGGAGTATCCACGATGGTATGGCTACACCTTC.

CDR3 DNA: TGTGCCAGCAGCTTGGGGGAGCAAGAAGCTTTCTTT. Translation gives CASSLGEQEAFF. The rearrangement joins TRBV5-7 to TRBJ1-1; no reliable D call. TRBV5-7 carries the ORF label, with uncertain function. V was clipped by 0 bases and J by 8 bases, with 8 bases between them. The CDR3 is 12 amino acids.

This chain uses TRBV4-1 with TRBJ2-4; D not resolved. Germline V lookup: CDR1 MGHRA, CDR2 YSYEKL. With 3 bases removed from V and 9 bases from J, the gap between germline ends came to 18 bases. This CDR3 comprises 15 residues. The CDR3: CASSQFGTLRSIQYF. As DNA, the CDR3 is TGCGCCAGCAGCCAGTTTGGTACACTTCGAAGCATTCAGTACTTC.

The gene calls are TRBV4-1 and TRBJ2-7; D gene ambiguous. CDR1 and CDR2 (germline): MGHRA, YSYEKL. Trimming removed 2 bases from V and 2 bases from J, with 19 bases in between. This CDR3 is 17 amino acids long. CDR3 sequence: CASSQSTITTPTYEQYF. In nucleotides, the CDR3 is TGCGCCAGCAGCCAATCAACCATTACGACACCTACCTACGAGCAGTACTTC.

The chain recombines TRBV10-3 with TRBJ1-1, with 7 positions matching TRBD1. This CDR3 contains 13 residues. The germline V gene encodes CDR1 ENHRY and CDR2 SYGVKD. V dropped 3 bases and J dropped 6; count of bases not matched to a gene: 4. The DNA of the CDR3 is TGTGCCATCAGTGATTTCACAGGGGCTGAAGCTTTCTTT. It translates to CAISDFTGAEAFF.

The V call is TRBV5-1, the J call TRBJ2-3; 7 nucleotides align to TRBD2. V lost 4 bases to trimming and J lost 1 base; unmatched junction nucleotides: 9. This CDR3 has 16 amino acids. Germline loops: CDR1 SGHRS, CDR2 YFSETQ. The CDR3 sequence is CASSLGGTTRTDTQYF. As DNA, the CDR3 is TGCGCCAGCAGCCTGGGGGGGACCACACGCACAGATACGCAGTATTTT.

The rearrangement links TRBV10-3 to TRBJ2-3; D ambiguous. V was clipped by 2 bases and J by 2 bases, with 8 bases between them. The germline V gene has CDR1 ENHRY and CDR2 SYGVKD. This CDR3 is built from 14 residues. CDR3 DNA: TGTGCCATCAGTGAGCCGATCTCCACAGATACGCAGTATTTT. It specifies CAISEPISTDTQYF.